A selection of T cell receptor beta chains follows, all from one sample in a study of CD8+ T cells in alopecia areata. Method: immunoSEQ multiplex PCR; TCRdb's copy keeps in-frame clones and lacks some. This table holds about 110,000 clones, 45% to 70% found once. Sequenced sample: CD8+ T cells sorted from blood. All receptors derive from a human donor in good health. Both conserved end residues are part of each CDR3. Fields, in order: V gene, D gene, J gene, clone size, CDR3 DNA, CDR3 protein. The D gene is left open where the match is weak. Not all rows give a size; the values are once, few, many and, for expanded clones, a class.

v_call: TRBV2
d_call: NA
j_call: TRBJ2-3
clone_size: NA
cdr3_nt: TGTGCCAGCAGTGAATACTCCCACACAGATACGCAGTATTTT
cdr3_aa: CASSEYSHTDTQYF

v_call: TRBV4-3
d_call: NA
j_call: TRBJ2-1
clone_size: NA
cdr3_nt: TGCGCCAGCAGCCAACTTGCCCGAAGCTCCTACAATGAGCAGTTCTTC
cdr3_aa: CASSQLARSSYNEQFF

v_call: TRBV7-2
d_call: NA
j_call: TRBJ2-1
clone_size: few
cdr3_nt: TGTGCCAGCAGAGGGCTCGGAGGCAATGAGCAGTTCTTC
cdr3_aa: CASRGLGGNEQFF

v_call: TRBV9
d_call: NA
j_call: TRBJ2-2
clone_size: NA
cdr3_nt: TGTGCCAGCAGCGTAGCCCCCGGGACCGGGGAGCTGTTTTTT
cdr3_aa: CASSVAPGTGELFF

v_call: TRBV9
d_call: NA
j_call: TRBJ2-7
clone_size: NA
cdr3_nt: TGTGCCAGCAGCGTAGGTCTGTCCTACGAGCAGTACTTC
cdr3_aa: CASSVGLSYEQYF

v_call: TRBV5-6
d_call: NA
j_call: TRBJ2-5
clone_size: NA
cdr3_nt: TGTGCCAGCAGCTCGTACCAAGAGACCCAGTACTTC
cdr3_aa: CASSSYQETQYF

v_call: TRBV5-6
d_call: NA
j_call: TRBJ2-7
clone_size: NA
cdr3_nt: TGTGCCAGCAGCCTTCGGGCTGGAGGGGCTGACGAGCAGTACTTC
cdr3_aa: CASSLRAGGADEQYF

v_call: TRBV29-1
d_call: TRBD2
j_call: TRBJ2-1
clone_size: few
cdr3_nt: TGCAGCGTTGAAGATCGAATCGAGCGGGGGGGCAATGAGCAGTTCTTC
cdr3_aa: CSVEDRIERGGNEQFF

v_call: TRBV29-1
d_call: NA
j_call: TRBJ1-1
clone_size: NA
cdr3_nt: TGCAGCGCTGTGGACAGTCACACTGAAGCTTTCTTT
cdr3_aa: CSAVDSHTEAFF

v_call: TRBV7-2
d_call: NA
j_call: TRBJ1-1
clone_size: NA
cdr3_nt: TGTGCCAGCAGCTTAGTCCATAGTCAAGAAATCATGAACACTGAAGCTTTCTTT
cdr3_aa: CASSLVHSQEIMNTEAFF

v_call: TRBV7-2
d_call: TRBD2
j_call: TRBJ2-5
clone_size: NA
cdr3_nt: TGTGCCAGCAGCCATAGCGGGGGCCCCCAAGAGACCCAGTACTTC
cdr3_aa: CASSHSGGPQETQYF

v_call: TRBV5-6
d_call: NA
j_call: TRBJ2-7
clone_size: NA
cdr3_nt: TGTGCCAGCAGCTTGGGCGGATACGAGCAGTACTTC
cdr3_aa: CASSLGGYEQYF

v_call: TRBV7-8
d_call: NA
j_call: TRBJ2-5
clone_size: NA
cdr3_nt: TGTGCCAGCAGCTTAGGGGACGGTTCAGAGACCCAGTACTTC
cdr3_aa: CASSLGDGSETQYF

v_call: TRBV13
d_call: NA
j_call: TRBJ2-7
clone_size: few
cdr3_nt: TGTGCCAGCAGCTTTCAGGGTATTTACGAGCAGTACTTC
cdr3_aa: CASSFQGIYEQYF

v_call: TRBV18
d_call: NA
j_call: TRBJ1-1
clone_size: NA
cdr3_nt: TGTGCCAGCTCACCGCCGGGACACCGGAACACTGAAGCTTTCTTT
cdr3_aa: CASSPPGHRNTEAFF

v_call: TRBV21-1
d_call: NA
j_call: TRBJ2-7
clone_size: few
cdr3_nt: TGTGCCAGCAGCAAAGGACGCGGAGGGGGGAGGTCCTACGAGCAGTACTTC
cdr3_aa: CASSKGRGGGRSYEQYF

v_call: TRBV9
d_call: NA
j_call: TRBJ1-2
clone_size: NA
cdr3_nt: TGTGCCAGCAGCGGAGAGGCCGGCTACACCTTC
cdr3_aa: CASSGEAGYTF

v_call: TRBV11-2
d_call: NA
j_call: TRBJ2-3
clone_size: few
cdr3_nt: TGTGCCAGCAGCTCGGGGCAATATTCCACTAGCACAGATACGCAGTATTTT
cdr3_aa: CASSSGQYSTSTDTQYF

v_call: TRBV7-7
d_call: TRBD1
j_call: TRBJ2-5
clone_size: few
cdr3_nt: TGTGCTAGCACCACCCGAGGAACGAGGGACAGGGGAGAGACCCAGTACTTC
cdr3_aa: CASTTRGTRDRGETQYF

v_call: TRBV19
d_call: NA
j_call: TRBJ1-4
clone_size: few
cdr3_nt: TGTGCCAGTAGTATATTCCCTAACAGGCTCGGCGATGAAAAACTGTTTTTT
cdr3_aa: CASSIFPNRLGDEKLFF

v_call: TRBV7-2
d_call: TRBD2
j_call: TRBJ2-7
clone_size: once
cdr3_nt: TGTGCCAGCAGCAGATTAGCGGGGGGGGCCTACGAGCAGTACTTC
cdr3_aa: CASSRLAGGAYEQYF

v_call: TRBV9
d_call: NA
j_call: TRBJ2-1
clone_size: NA
cdr3_nt: TGTGCCAGCAGCGCAGACTACGATCCACGCTATGAGCAGTTCTTC
cdr3_aa: CASSADYDPRYEQFF

v_call: TRBV2
d_call: TRBD2
j_call: TRBJ2-5
clone_size: NA
cdr3_nt: TGTGCCAGCAGTGTAGGAGCGGGGCAAGAGACCCAGTACTTC
cdr3_aa: CASSVGAGQETQYF

v_call: TRBV29-1
d_call: NA
j_call: TRBJ1-5
clone_size: NA
cdr3_nt: TGCAACCCTTTCAGGGGCTGGGGCAATCAGCCCCAGCATTTT
cdr3_aa: CNPFRGWGNQPQHF

v_call: TRBV7-2
d_call: NA
j_call: TRBJ2-7
clone_size: few
cdr3_nt: TGTGCCAGCAGCTTAGGCCCTATACAGGTCTATGCCTACGAGCAGTACTTC
cdr3_aa: CASSLGPIQVYAYEQYF

v_call: TRBV15
d_call: TRBD2
j_call: TRBJ2-1
clone_size: few
cdr3_nt: TGTGCCACCAGCAGAGTCCGGACTAGCGATGAGCAGTTCTTC
cdr3_aa: CATSRVRTSDEQFF

v_call: TRBV2
d_call: NA
j_call: TRBJ1-2
clone_size: NA
cdr3_nt: TGTGCCAGCAGTGAAGCTCTTTATGGCTACACCTTC
cdr3_aa: CASSEALYGYTF

v_call: TRBV13
d_call: TRBD2
j_call: TRBJ2-3
clone_size: NA
cdr3_nt: TGTGCCAGCAGCTTAGAGGATAGCGGGGGCCCCCGCGCAGATACGCAGTATTTT
cdr3_aa: CASSLEDSGGPRADTQYF

v_call: TRBV14
d_call: TRBD1
j_call: TRBJ2-7
clone_size: NA
cdr3_nt: TGTGCCAGCAGCCAAACTTGGAAGGGGGCCTCCTCCTACGAGCAGTACTTC
cdr3_aa: CASSQTWKGASSYEQYF

v_call: TRBV15
d_call: NA
j_call: TRBJ1-2
clone_size: few
cdr3_nt: TGTGCCACCAGCAGAGATGGAGGACAATCTAACTATGGCTACACCTTC
cdr3_aa: CATSRDGGQSNYGYTF

v_call: TRBV7-2
d_call: TRBD1
j_call: TRBJ2-4
clone_size: NA
cdr3_nt: TGTGCCAGCAGCCATGTCGGGACAGGGGACGAAAACATTCAGTACTTC
cdr3_aa: CASSHVGTGDENIQYF

v_call: TRBV4-2
d_call: NA
j_call: TRBJ2-5
clone_size: NA
cdr3_nt: TGTGCCAGCAGCCAAGAGGAGGACGGCTCTAAATCCCAGTACTTC
cdr3_aa: CASSQEEDGSKSQYF

v_call: TRBV13
d_call: NA
j_call: TRBJ1-5
clone_size: few
cdr3_nt: TGTGCCAGCAGCCACACAAATCAGCCCCAGCATTTT
cdr3_aa: CASSHTNQPQHF

v_call: TRBV5-6
d_call: NA
j_call: TRBJ2-7
clone_size: NA
cdr3_nt: TGTGCCAGCAGTTCCAGCTCCTTCCCCTACGAGCAGTACTTC
cdr3_aa: CASSSSSFPYEQYF

v_call: TRBV6-5
d_call: NA
j_call: TRBJ1-1
clone_size: NA
cdr3_nt: TGTGCCAGCAGTTACTACTCAGGGGTGAACACTGAAGCTTTCTTT
cdr3_aa: CASSYYSGVNTEAFF

v_call: TRBV5-1
d_call: NA
j_call: TRBJ2-7
clone_size: NA
cdr3_nt: TGCGCCAGCAGCTTGCCACGGAACCAATACGAGCAGTACTTC
cdr3_aa: CASSLPRNQYEQYF

v_call: TRBV5-1
d_call: NA
j_call: TRBJ1-1
clone_size: NA
cdr3_nt: TGCGCCAGCACACAGGGACGGGGCACTGAAGCTTTCTTT
cdr3_aa: CASTQGRGTEAFF

v_call: TRBV13
d_call: NA
j_call: TRBJ1-1
clone_size: few
cdr3_nt: TGTGCCAGCAGGGGTCAGGGGATGGCGAACACTGAAGCTTTCTTT
cdr3_aa: CASRGQGMANTEAFF

v_call: TRBV27
d_call: NA
j_call: TRBJ2-5
clone_size: once
cdr3_nt: TGTGCCAGCAGTTTCGGACTCCAAGAGACCCAGTACTTC
cdr3_aa: CASSFGLQETQYF

v_call: TRBV5-1
d_call: TRBD1
j_call: TRBJ2-3
clone_size: NA
cdr3_nt: TGCGCCAGCAGCGAGTGGGACAGAGATACGCAGTATTTT
cdr3_aa: CASSEWDRDTQYF

v_call: TRBV29-1
d_call: NA
j_call: TRBJ2-7
clone_size: NA
cdr3_nt: TGCAGCGTTGAGGTTTCAGGGTGGACCTACGAGCAGTACTTC
cdr3_aa: CSVEVSGWTYEQYF

v_call: TRBV11-2
d_call: TRBD1
j_call: TRBJ2-7
clone_size: few
cdr3_nt: TGTGCCAGCAGCTTAGGTACAGGGGGAATAAGCTCCTACGAGCAGTACTTC
cdr3_aa: CASSLGTGGISSYEQYF

v_call: TRBV5-6
d_call: NA
j_call: TRBJ1-5
clone_size: NA
cdr3_nt: TGTGCCAGCAGCTGGGGGGGCGGCAATCAGCCCCAGCATTTT
cdr3_aa: CASSWGGGNQPQHF

v_call: TRBV4-1
d_call: NA
j_call: TRBJ1-1
clone_size: few
cdr3_nt: TGTGCCAGCAGCCAAGCGGGACAAGAGGACACTGAAGCTTTCTTT
cdr3_aa: CASSQAGQEDTEAFF

v_call: TRBV4-1
d_call: NA
j_call: TRBJ2-7
clone_size: NA
cdr3_nt: TGCGCCAGCAGCCAAGGGTTCTGGTCACCCACCTACGAGCAGTACTTC
cdr3_aa: CASSQGFWSPTYEQYF

v_call: TRBV15
d_call: NA
j_call: TRBJ2-7
clone_size: once
cdr3_nt: TGTGCCACCAGCGAGACGGAAGGCGCCTACGAGCAGTACTTC
cdr3_aa: CATSETEGAYEQYF

v_call: TRBV4-3
d_call: NA
j_call: TRBJ1-2
clone_size: NA
cdr3_nt: TGCGCCAGCAGCCCCGAGCGACGGATAAACTATGGCTACACCTTC
cdr3_aa: CASSPERRINYGYTF

v_call: TRBV6-5
d_call: TRBD2
j_call: TRBJ2-1
clone_size: NA
cdr3_nt: TGTGCCAGCAGTGCCGGGACTAGCGGTGCCAATGAGCAGTTCTTC
cdr3_aa: CASSAGTSGANEQFF

v_call: TRBV5-6
d_call: NA
j_call: TRBJ2-5
clone_size: NA
cdr3_nt: TGTGCCAGCAGCTTGACAGAGAACCAAGAGACCCAGTACTTC
cdr3_aa: CASSLTENQETQYF

v_call: TRBV5-1
d_call: NA
j_call: TRBJ2-1
clone_size: NA
cdr3_nt: TGCGCCAGCAGCCTTCCCCCCGGGCCCAGATATGAGCAGTTCTTC
cdr3_aa: CASSLPPGPRYEQFF

v_call: TRBV4-2
d_call: TRBD1
j_call: TRBJ2-5
clone_size: NA
cdr3_nt: TGTGCCAGCAGCCGGGACAGGGGACCATGGGAGACCCAGTACTTC
cdr3_aa: CASSRDRGPWETQYF

v_call: TRBV4-2
d_call: NA
j_call: TRBJ2-5
clone_size: NA
cdr3_nt: TGTGCCAGCAGCCAAGATCTCAGCGGAGAGACCCAGTACTTC
cdr3_aa: CASSQDLSGETQYF

v_call: TRBV5-1
d_call: NA
j_call: TRBJ1-1
clone_size: NA
cdr3_nt: TGCGCCAGCGGCCGGTGGGGCGATATGAGGGACACTGAAGCTTTCTTT
cdr3_aa: CASGRWGDMRDTEAFF